Reported below is one T cell receptor beta chain. Its antigen is still unknown. Those who donated were healthy bone marrow donors. The data are from a study of cytomegalovirus exposure and HLA in healthy donors. It was with 60 Vbeta and 13 Jbeta primers that the PCR ran. The protocol was immunoSEQ multiplex PCR, while the TCRdb copy is restricted to in-frame clones and leaves out a portion. The sample yields some 120,000 clones, around 62% seen once. Germline V gives CDR1 SEHNR, CDR2 FQNEAQ (reference sequence). CDR3 size: 18 residues. Study-wide results and caveats: More clonal expansion characterized HLA-associated TCR beta chains than equally common others in a later analysis. Later genetic work tied a missense DCLRE1C variant to beta-chain V and J trimming.

The sequenced sample was PBMCs. The sequence was obtained from a woman aged 40 to 50 in good health and CMV-seropositive. V is TRBV7-9 and J is TRBJ2-5, with TRBD2 as a possible D gene (7 bases). With the DNA end fitting TRBJ2-7 better, the J assignment may be wrong. The CDR3 spells CASSRSETRGQRTYEQYF. The CDR3 DNA is TGTGCCAGCAGCCGAAGCGAGACGCGGGGGCAGAGGACCTACGAGCAGTACTTC.